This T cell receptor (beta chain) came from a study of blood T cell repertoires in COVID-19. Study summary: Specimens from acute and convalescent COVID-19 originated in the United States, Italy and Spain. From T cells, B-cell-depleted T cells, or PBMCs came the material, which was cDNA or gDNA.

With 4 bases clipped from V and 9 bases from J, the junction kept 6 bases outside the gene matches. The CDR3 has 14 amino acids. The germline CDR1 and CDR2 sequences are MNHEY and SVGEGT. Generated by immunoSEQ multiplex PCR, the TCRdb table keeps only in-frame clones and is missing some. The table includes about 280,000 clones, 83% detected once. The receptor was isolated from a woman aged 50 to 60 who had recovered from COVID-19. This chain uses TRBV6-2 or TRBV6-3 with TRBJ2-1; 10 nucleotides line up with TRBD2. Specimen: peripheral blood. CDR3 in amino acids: CASSFTSGIVEQFF. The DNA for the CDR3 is TGTGCCAGCAGTTTCACTAGCGGGATTGTTGAGCAGTTCTTC.